Listed below are T cell receptor beta chains from one sample, sequenced in a study of T cells expressing NK-cell markers. One entry per CDR3 protein, without DNA, is what TCRdb gives after re-calling the 5' RACE reads. In all, the sample yields about 260,000 distinct CDR3 sequences. Sequencing was carried out using blood T cells: a sorted CD56 or NKG2C T cell subset, CD4+ or CD8+ T cells, or bulk PBMC T cells (not recorded which). These TCRs come from a man aged 18 to 30 in good health. Both conserved end residues are part of each CDR3.

>TRBV5-1|TRBJ2-7|15
CASSLGRIETYEQYF
>TRBV15|TRBJ1-5|17
CATSRRDRGLTFQPQHF
>TRBV20-1|TRBJ1-5|15
CSARDKGRVNQPQHF
>TRBV12-3/TRBV12-4|TRBJ2-5|14
CASSLRQGSETQYF
>TRBV6-2/TRBV6-3|TRBJ1-2|15
CASSYRRAADYGYTF
>TRBV7-9|TRBJ1-6|16
CASSSDARIRNSPLHF
>TRBV10-3|TRBJ1-1|14
CAIIVTGAVTEAFF
>TRBV18|TRBJ2-1|18
CASSPGTSGSWSYNEQFF
>TRBV20-1|TRBJ2-4|15
CSANHRGVAKNIQYF
>TRBV12-3/TRBV12-4|TRBJ2-2|15
CASSLGGGNTGELFF
>TRBV29-1|TRBJ2-1|15
CSVRAGGGRVNEQFF
>TRBV19|TRBJ2-1|13
CASRVSARDEQFF
>TRBV4-3|TRBJ2-3|17
CASSQRAKASGTDTQYF
>TRBV12-3/TRBV12-4|TRBJ1-1|16
CASSLRGPGMNTEAFF
>TRBV5-1|TRBJ2-3|15
CASSLESAATDTQYF
>TRBV15|TRBJ2-3|13
CATKAGLTDTQYF
>TRBV10-3|TRBJ1-4|18
CAISESNLGIATNEKLFF
>TRBV29-1|TRBJ2-3|15
CSAPERPGGTDTQYF
>TRBV5-6|TRBJ2-2|14
CASSVRGGTGELFF
>TRBV18|TRBJ1-5|14
CASSDTNSNQPQHF
>TRBV6-2/TRBV6-3|TRBJ2-5|13
CASRITGIETQYF
>TRBV12-3/TRBV12-4|TRBJ2-3|16
CASSSWLAGRSDTQYF
>TRBV10-3|TRBJ2-6|18
CAISEWGSQLSGANVLTF
>TRBV2|TRBJ1-6|13
CASRGGQNSPLHF
>TRBV20-1|TRBJ2-2|14
CSASRPGNTGELFF
>TRBV14|TRBJ2-7|11
CASSPADEQYF
>TRBV12-3/TRBV12-4|TRBJ2-1|18
CASSLELGQGIRNNEQFF
>TRBV5-1|TRBJ2-6|18
CASSSGTALSSGANVLTF
>TRBV12-3/TRBV12-4|TRBJ1-2|13
CASHGREYYGYTF
>TRBV12-3/TRBV12-4|TRBJ1-3|15
CASSFAIGAGNTIYF
>TRBV20-1|TRBJ2-3|15
CSAAQLAGSTDTQYF
>TRBV3-1|TRBJ1-1|14
CASSQDGSRAEAFF
>TRBV12-3/TRBV12-4|TRBJ2-3|13
CASSLGDSDTQYF
>TRBV20-1|TRBJ2-7|14
CSAEDRDRSYEQYF
>TRBV6-5|TRBJ2-3|16
CASIRTSGRTTDTQYF
>TRBV6-1|TRBJ2-7|14
CASTRDRGPYEQYF
>TRBV5-4|TRBJ1-2|13
CASSLRVNYGYTF
>TRBV18|TRBJ1-4|15
CASSPGTGINEKLFF
>TRBV23-1|TRBJ2-7|13
CASSLRSSYEQYF
>TRBV20-1|TRBJ2-1|13
CSATALHYNEQFF
>TRBV20-1|TRBJ2-3|14
CSARGTGATDTQYF
>TRBV12-3/TRBV12-4|TRBJ1-2|13
CASTQAGTSGYTF
>TRBV4-3|TRBJ2-5|13
CASSQGPTETQYF
>TRBV4-1|TRBJ2-7|16
CASSQGLAGRRGEQYF
>TRBV12-3/TRBV12-4|TRBJ2-4|14
CASSMGGDKNIQYF
>TRBV30|TRBJ1-4|11
CAWRRDNKLFF
>TRBV19|TRBJ1-1|16
CASSPGPGSFGPEAFF
>TRBV23-1|TRBJ1-1|13
CASSLTVNTEAFF
>TRBV6-2/TRBV6-3|TRBJ2-3|13
CASRQGSTFGQYF
>TRBV27|TRBJ1-4|14
CASSLKQYGEKLFF
>TRBV27|TRBJ2-1|11
CASSSAREQFF
>TRBV5-6|TRBJ1-5|16
CASSSDGPYSNQPQHF
>TRBV15|TRBJ2-3|15
CATTPGTGKTDTQYF
>TRBV7-2|TRBJ2-5|12
CASSLVGRTQYF
>TRBV29-1|TRBJ2-3|14
CSVEDRGATDTQYF
>TRBV20-1|TRBJ2-1|15
CSARYQGLAAEGQFF